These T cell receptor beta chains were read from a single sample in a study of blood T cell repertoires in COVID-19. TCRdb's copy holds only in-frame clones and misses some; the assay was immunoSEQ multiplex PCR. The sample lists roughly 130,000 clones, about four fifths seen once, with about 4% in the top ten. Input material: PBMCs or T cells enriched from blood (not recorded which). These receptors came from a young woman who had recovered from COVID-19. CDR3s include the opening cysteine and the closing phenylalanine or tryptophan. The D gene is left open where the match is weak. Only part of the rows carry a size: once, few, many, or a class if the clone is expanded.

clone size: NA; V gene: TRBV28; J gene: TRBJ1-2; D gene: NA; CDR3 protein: CASKTNYGYTF; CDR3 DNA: TGTGCCAGCAAGACAAACTATGGCTACACCTTC
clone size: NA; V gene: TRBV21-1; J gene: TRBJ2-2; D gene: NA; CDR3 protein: CASSQQRTANTGELFF; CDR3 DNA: TGTGCCAGCAGCCAACAAAGGACAGCGAACACCGGGGAGCTGTTTTTT
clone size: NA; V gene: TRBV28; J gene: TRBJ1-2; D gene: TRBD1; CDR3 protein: CASSFPGGVYGYTF; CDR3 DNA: TGTGCCAGCAGTTTTCCAGGGGGCGTATATGGCTACACCTTC
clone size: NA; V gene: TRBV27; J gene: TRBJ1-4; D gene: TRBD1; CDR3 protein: CASSFDGTGYEKLFF; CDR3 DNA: TGTGCCAGCAGTTTCGACGGGACAGGGTACGAAAAACTGTTTTTT
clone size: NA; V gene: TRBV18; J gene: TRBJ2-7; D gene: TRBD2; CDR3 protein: CASSTTSGGTDEQYF; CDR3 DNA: TGTGCCAGCTCAACGACTAGCGGGGGGACGGACGAGCAGTACTTC
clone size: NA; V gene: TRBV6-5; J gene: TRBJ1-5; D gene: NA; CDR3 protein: CASRGTTGPHQPQHF; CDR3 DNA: TGTGCCAGCAGAGGGACAACAGGCCCTCATCAGCCCCAGCATTTT
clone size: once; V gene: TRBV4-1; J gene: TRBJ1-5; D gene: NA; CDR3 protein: CASSPYRDSNQPQHF; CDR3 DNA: TGCGCCAGCAGCCCGTACAGGGATAGCAATCAGCCCCAGCATTTT
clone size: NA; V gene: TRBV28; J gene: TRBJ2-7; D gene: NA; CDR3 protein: CASSPLLVEMSEQYF; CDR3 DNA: TGTGCCAGCAGCCCCCTACTAGTTGAGATGTCCGAGCAGTACTTC
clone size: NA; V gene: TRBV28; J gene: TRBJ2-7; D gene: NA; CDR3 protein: CASSLESGTPTPAYEQYF; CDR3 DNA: TGTGCCAGCAGTTTAGAGTCCGGGACTCCTACTCCAGCCTACGAGCAGTACTTC
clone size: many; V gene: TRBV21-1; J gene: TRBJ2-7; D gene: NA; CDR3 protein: CACPGHSYEQYF; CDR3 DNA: TGTGCCTGTCCGGGACACTCCTACGAGCAGTACTTC
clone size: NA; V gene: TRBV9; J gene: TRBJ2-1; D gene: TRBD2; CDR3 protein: CASSVEGSNRTRVYNEQFF; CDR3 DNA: TGTGCCAGCAGCGTAGAAGGGTCGAACCGGACTAGAGTTTACAATGAGCAGTTCTTC
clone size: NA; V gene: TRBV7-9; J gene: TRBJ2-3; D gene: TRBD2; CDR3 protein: CASRLRVGAGSTDTQYF; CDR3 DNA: TGTGCCAGCAGGTTACGAGTTGGAGCGGGAAGCACAGATACGCAGTATTTT
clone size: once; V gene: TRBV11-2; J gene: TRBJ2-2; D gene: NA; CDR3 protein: CASSLVSRTGELFF; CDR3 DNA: TGTGCCAGCAGCTTAGTTTCTAGAACCGGGGAGCTGTTTTTT
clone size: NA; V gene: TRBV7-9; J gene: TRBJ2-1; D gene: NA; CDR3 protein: CASSLDTYNEQFF; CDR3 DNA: TGTGCCAGCAGCTTAGACACCTACAATGAGCAGTTCTTC
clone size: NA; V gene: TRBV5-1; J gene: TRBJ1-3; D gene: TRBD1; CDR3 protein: CASSIGWTGSGNTIYF; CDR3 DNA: TGCGCCAGCAGCATCGGCTGGACAGGGTCGGGAAACACCATATATTTT
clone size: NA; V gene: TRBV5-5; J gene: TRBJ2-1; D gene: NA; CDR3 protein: CASSPILATTYNEQFF; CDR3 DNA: TGTGCCAGCAGCCCAATCCTAGCGACGACCTACAATGAGCAGTTCTTC
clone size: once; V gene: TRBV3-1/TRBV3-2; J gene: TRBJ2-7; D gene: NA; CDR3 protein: CASSQRWESPYEQYF; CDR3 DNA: TGTGCCAGCAGCCAACGGTGGGAGTCCCCCTACGAGCAGTACTTC
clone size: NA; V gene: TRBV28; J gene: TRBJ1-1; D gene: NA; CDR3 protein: CASRRVSTEAFF; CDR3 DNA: TGTGCCAGCAGACGAGTTAGTACTGAAGCTTTCTTT
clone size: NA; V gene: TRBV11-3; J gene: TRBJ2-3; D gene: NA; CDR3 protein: CASSLVSSADTQYF; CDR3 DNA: TGTGCCAGCAGCTTAGTCTCGTCCGCGGATACGCAGTATTTT
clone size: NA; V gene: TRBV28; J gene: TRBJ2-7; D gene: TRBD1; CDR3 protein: CASRRTGGSYEQYF; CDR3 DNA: TGTGCCAGCAGACGGACAGGGGGCTCCTACGAGCAGTACTTC
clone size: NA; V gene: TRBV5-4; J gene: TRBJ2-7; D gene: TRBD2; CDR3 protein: CASSLALAGVGEQYF; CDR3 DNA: TGTGCCAGCAGCTTGGCTCTAGCGGGAGTAGGCGAGCAGTACTTC
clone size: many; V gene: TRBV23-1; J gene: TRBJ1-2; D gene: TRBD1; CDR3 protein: CASSHRTDREDGYTF; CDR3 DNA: TGCGCCAGCAGTCACCGGACCGACAGGGAGGATGGCTACACCTTC
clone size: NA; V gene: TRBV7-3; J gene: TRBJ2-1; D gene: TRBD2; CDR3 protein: CASSLGTSGKNEQFF; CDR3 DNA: TGTGCCAGCAGCTTAGGGACTAGCGGGAAAAATGAGCAGTTCTTC
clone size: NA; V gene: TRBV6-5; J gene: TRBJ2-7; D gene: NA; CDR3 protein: CASRWNRGLEQYF; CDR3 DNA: TGTGCCAGCAGGTGGAATAGGGGTCTAGAGCAGTACTTC
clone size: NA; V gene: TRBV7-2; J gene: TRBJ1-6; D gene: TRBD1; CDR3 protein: CASSPVTGGSYNSPLHF; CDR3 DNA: TGTGCCAGCAGCCCCGTGACAGGGGGGTCCTATAATTCACCCCTCCACTTT
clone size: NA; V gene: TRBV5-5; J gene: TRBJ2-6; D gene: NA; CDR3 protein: CASSLQKASGANVLTF; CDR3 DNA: TGTGCCAGCAGCTTACAGAAAGCCTCTGGGGCCAACGTCCTGACTTTC
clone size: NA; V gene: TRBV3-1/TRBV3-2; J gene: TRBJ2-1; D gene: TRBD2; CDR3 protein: CASSQTLAGNEQFF; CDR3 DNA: TGTGCCAGCAGCCAAACACTAGCGGGCAATGAGCAGTTCTTC
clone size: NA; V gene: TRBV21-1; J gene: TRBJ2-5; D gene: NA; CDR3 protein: CASSTTGNQETQYF; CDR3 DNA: TGTGCCAGCAGCACAACAGGAAACCAAGAGACCCAGTACTTC
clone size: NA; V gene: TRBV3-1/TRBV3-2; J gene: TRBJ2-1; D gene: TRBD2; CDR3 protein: CASSQAGVPLQRQFF; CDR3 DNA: TGTGCCAGCTCTCAAGCGGGAGTCCCCTTACAGAGGCAGTTCTTC
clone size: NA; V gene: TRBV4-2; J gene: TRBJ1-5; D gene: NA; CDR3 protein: CASSPKRGEPQHF; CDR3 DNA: TGTGCCAGCAGCCCAAAGCGGGGGGAGCCCCAGCATTTT
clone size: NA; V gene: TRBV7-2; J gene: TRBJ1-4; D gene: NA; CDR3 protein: CAVQFNEKLFF; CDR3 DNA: TGTGCCGTGCAGTTTAATGAAAAACTGTTTTTT
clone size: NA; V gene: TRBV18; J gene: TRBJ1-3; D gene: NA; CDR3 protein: CASSLTQGKNSGNTIYF; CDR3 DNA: TGTGCCAGCTCACTTACCCAGGGCAAGAACTCTGGAAACACCATATATTTT
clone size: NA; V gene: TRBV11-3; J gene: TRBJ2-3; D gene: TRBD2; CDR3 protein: CASSFSTSGSTDTQYF; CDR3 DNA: TGTGCCAGCAGCTTCTCGACTAGCGGGAGCACAGATACGCAGTATTTT
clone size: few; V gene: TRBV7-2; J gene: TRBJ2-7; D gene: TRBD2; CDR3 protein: CASSSRASGSRYEQYF; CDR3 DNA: TGTGCCAGCAGCTCGAGGGCTAGCGGGAGCCGCTACGAGCAGTACTTC
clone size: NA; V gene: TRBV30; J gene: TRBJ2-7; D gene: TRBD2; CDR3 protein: CAWSRLAGGSEQYF; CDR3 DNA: TGTGCCTGGAGTCGGCTAGCGGGGGGTAGTGAGCAGTACTTC
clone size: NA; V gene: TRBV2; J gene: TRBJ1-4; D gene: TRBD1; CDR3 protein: CASSESGQGNEKLFF; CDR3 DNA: TGTGCCAGCAGTGAATCGGGACAGGGCAATGAAAAACTGTTTTTT
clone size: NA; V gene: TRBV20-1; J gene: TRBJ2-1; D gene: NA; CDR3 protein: CSASPDEQFF; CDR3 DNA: TGCAGTGCTAGCCCCGATGAGCAGTTCTTC
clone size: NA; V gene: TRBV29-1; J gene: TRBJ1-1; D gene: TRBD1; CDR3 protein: CSVATRFRGFDTEAFF; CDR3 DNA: TGCAGCGTTGCAACAAGGTTCAGGGGGTTTGACACTGAAGCTTTCTTT
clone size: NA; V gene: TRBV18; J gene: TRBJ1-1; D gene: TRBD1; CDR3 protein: CASSPQTGQSEAFF; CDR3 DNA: TGTGCCAGCTCACCACAGACAGGGCAGTCTGAAGCTTTCTTT
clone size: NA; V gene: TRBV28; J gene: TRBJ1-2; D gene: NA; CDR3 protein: CASSLGGDYYGYTF; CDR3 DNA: TGTGCCAGCAGTTTAGGGGGGGATTACTATGGCTACACCTTC
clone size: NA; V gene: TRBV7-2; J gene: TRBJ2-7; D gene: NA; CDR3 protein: CASSFQAAYEQYF; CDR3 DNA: TGTGCCAGCAGCTTTCAAGCGGCCTACGAGCAGTACTTC